Below are 26 T cell receptor beta chains sequenced from a single sample in a study of response to subunit inactivated influenza vaccine. One entry per CDR3 protein results from TCRdb running MiXCR on the RT-PCR reads. The sample includes some 180,000 distinct CDR3 sequences, roughly 8.7% of them seen just once. Material: non-naive T cells sorted from PBMCs, obtained on the day of vaccination. The source is a man aged 50 to 59 who received an inactivated influenza vaccine.

V and J are TRBV28 and TRBJ2-4, with D tentatively TRBD2 (6 bases). Trimming stripped 6 bases from V and 1 base from J, with 16 bases between. The germline gives CDR1 MDHEN, CDR2 SYDVKM. There are 16 residues in the CDR3. The CDR3 DNA reads as TGTGCCAGCAGGGGGAAGGGCCGGGGGGCCAAAAACATTCAGTACTTC. This codes for CASRGKGRGAKNIQYF.

The J gene is TRBJ2-1, the V gene TRBV11-3; D possibly uses TRBD1 or TRBD2 (7 bases each). Trimming took off 4 bases at V and 2 bases at J, with 15 bases between the two ends. CDR3 size: 16 residues. The V gene's germline CDR1 is SGHNT and CDR2 YENEEA. In DNA, the CDR3 is TGTGCCAGCAGCTCGGGGGGACAGTGGGCCTACAATGAGCAGTTCTTC. Translating gives CASSSGGQWAYNEQFF.

This clonotype was recorded at least ten times. The J gene is TRBJ1-1, the V gene TRBV6-2 or TRBV6-3; D gene unclear. There are 14 residues in the CDR3. V gave up 5 bases and J gave up 5 bases, with 15 bases separating them. Germline assignment: CDR1 MNHEY and CDR2 SVGEGT. CDR3 bases: TGTGCCAGCAGTCCCCTTTGGGCGGGGACTGAAGCTTTCTTT. This codes for CASSPLWAGTEAFF.

This clonotype showed up just a few times. The rearrangement joins TRBV14 to TRBJ2-1; unclear D gene. The CDR3 has 14 amino acids. Trimming left V 2 bases short and J 1 base short, with 6 bases between. The germline gives CDR1 SGHDN, CDR2 FVKESK. Here the CDR3 reads CASSQPGSYNEQFF. For the CDR3, the DNA is TGTGCCAGCAGCCAACCCGGGTCCTACAATGAGCAGTTCTTC.

The chain combines TRBV2 with TRBJ2-1; possible D gene TRBD2, 6 bases. This CDR3 is built from 13 residues. Looked up from germline, CDR1 is SNHLY and CDR2 is FYNNEI. Trimming stripped 5 bases from V and 3 bases from J, with 8 bases between. The CDR3 DNA is TGTGCCAGCAGTACCGGGGGCTACAATGAGCAGTTCTTC. Translation gives CASSTGGYNEQFF.

This clonotype turned up a few times. The rearrangement links TRBV12-3 or TRBV12-4 to TRBJ2-3, with D perhaps assigned TRBD1 or TRBD2 (5 bases each). The length of the CDR3 is 15 residues. Trimming removed 6 bases from V and 0 bases from J, with 13 bases in between. The CDR3 here is CASRPGRTSTDTQYF. The CDR3 nucleotides read TGTGCCAGCAGACCGGGACGGACTAGCACAGATACGCAGTATTTT.

This sequence joins TRBV28 and TRBJ2-7; 7 nucleotides match TRBD1. After removal of 2 bases from V and 6 bases from J, the junction contained 7 bases not matched to a gene. From germline, CDR1 is MDHEN and CDR2 SYDVKM. This CDR3 is 14 amino acids long. This CDR3 is CASSLATGRGEQYF. The DNA for the CDR3 is TGTGCCAGCAGTTTAGCGACAGGGCGTGGCGAGCAGTACTTC.

The chain is built from TRBV3-1 and TRBJ1-5; no reliable D call. The CDR3 length is 13 residues. Trimming stripped 3 bases from V and 5 bases from J, with 8 bases between. In germline, CDR1 is LGHDT, CDR2 YNNKEL (reference sequence). This chain's CDR3 is CASSQGAHQPQHF. For the CDR3, the DNA is TGTGCCAGCAGCCAGGGAGCCCATCAGCCCCAGCATTTT.

In nucleotides, the CDR3 is TGTGCCAGCACCCCAAACGCCAGGGGGGGGCAAGAGACCCAGTACTTC. Translating gives CASTPNARGGQETQYF. This chain connects TRBV25-1 to TRBJ2-5; possibly TRBD1 or TRBD2 for D (7 bases each). Germline V gene lookup returns CDR1 MGHDK and CDR2 SYGVNS. This CDR3 spans 16 amino acids. Trimming left V 7 bases short and J 2 bases short, with 20 bases between.

This clonotype was picked up many times. This chain joins TRBV9 and TRBJ2-2; D gene ambiguous. The V end lost 4 bases, the J end lost 1 base, and 5 bases lay between the germline ends. This CDR3 comprises 13 residues. The germline gives CDR1 SGDLS, CDR2 YYNGEE. The CDR3 is CASSTKNTGELFF. CDR3 DNA: TGTGCCAGCAGCACCAAGAACACCGGGGAGCTGTTTTTT. The variable domain in full, with the rest retrieved from reference TRBV9 and TRBJ2-2, is DSGVTQTPKHLITATGQRVTLRCSPRSGDLSVYWYQQSLDQGLQFLIQYYNGEERAKGNILERFSAQQFPDLHSELNLSSLELGDSALYFCASSTKNTGELFFGEGSRLTVL.

This clonotype was recorded many times. The chain employs TRBV7-9 and TRBJ2-5; possibly TRBD2 for D (6 bases). The germline V gene has CDR1 SEHNR and CDR2 FQNEAQ (reference sequence). CDR3 length: 14 amino acids. The germline V and J ends were trimmed by 4 bases and 4 bases, with 13 bases remaining between them. Here the CDR3 reads CASSWPAGPETQYF. The CDR3 DNA sequence: TGTGCCAGCAGCTGGCCAGCGGGTCCAGAGACCCAGTACTTC.

This clonotype was observed many times. The rearrangement uses TRBV14 and TRBJ2-7; D is undetermined. This CDR3 is built from 15 residues. Looked up from germline, CDR1 is SGHDN and CDR2 is FVKESK. Trimming removed 4 bases at V and 2 bases at J, with 15 bases between. CDR3 sequence reads: CASSRFPTPTYEQYF. CDR3 sequence (DNA): TGTGCCAGCAGCCGATTCCCGACACCCACCTACGAGCAGTACTTC.

This clonotype showed up just a few times. V is TRBV18 and J is TRBJ1-5; TRBD1 matches 7 bases. CDR1 and CDR2 (germline): KGHSH, LQKENI. Trimming removed 1 base from V and 1 base from J; junction bases left unmatched: 10. This CDR3 has 18 residues. CDR3: CASSPRAGGLASNQPQHF. CDR3 coding DNA: TGTGCCAGCTCACCACGGGCAGGGGGATTAGCGAGCAATCAGCCCCAGCATTTT.

This clonotype was seen a few times. The chain couples TRBV9 to TRBJ1-2, with D uncertain. V was cut by 0 bases and J by 4 bases, with 7 bases left in between. The CDR3 covers 13 residues. Germline values: CDR1 SGDLS, CDR2 YYNGEE. CDR3 bases: TGTGCCAGCAGCGTAGGAGGGTTCTATGGCTACACCTTC. Amino acid sequence: CASSVGGFYGYTF. Supplemented by reference TRBV9 and TRBJ1-2, the full variable domain reads DSGVTQTPKHLITATGQRVTLRCSPRSGDLSVYWYQQSLDQGLQFLIQYYNGEERAKGNILERFSAQQFPDLHSELNLSSLELGDSALYFCASSVGGFYGYTFGSGTRLTVV.

This clonotype was counted ten times or more. The chain carries TRBV5-5 and TRBJ2-1; a possible D gene is TRBD1 (6 bases). V lost 4 bases and J 0 bases, leaving 11 bases between the germline ends. The CDR3 length is 15 residues. Germline-derived CDR1 and CDR2 are SGHKS and YYEKEE (reference sequence). The CDR3 sequence: CASSTDRLSYNEQFF. CDR3 sequence (DNA): TGTGCCAGCAGCACCGACAGGCTCTCCTACAATGAGCAGTTCTTC.

The J gene is TRBJ2-3, the V gene TRBV18; 13 bases match TRBD2. Losses at the gene ends were 3 bases for V and 2 bases for J; bases not matched to a gene: 20. The CDR3 sequence is 22 residues long. Germline CDR1 is KGHSH and CDR2 is LQKENI. CDR3 sequence: CASSPRAGVLAGGPGDTDTQYF. Written as DNA, the CDR3 is TGTGCCAGCTCACCTAGAGCCGGGGTACTAGCGGGAGGGCCCGGTGACACAGATACGCAGTATTTT.

The rearrangement joins TRBV28 to TRBJ1-6; D may be TRBD1 (5 bases). The length of the CDR3 is 14 residues. Germline CDR1 MDHEN, CDR2 SYDVKM. V lost 3 bases, J lost 5 bases, and 8 bases lay in between. CDR3 amino acids: CASSFGGDNSPLHF. The CDR3 DNA reads as TGTGCCAGCAGTTTTGGGGGGGATAATTCACCCCTCCACTTT.

This chain uses TRBV27 with TRBJ2-7; 12 bases are a match to TRBD2. From germline, CDR1 is MNHEY and CDR2 SMNVEV (reference sequence). Unmatched junction bases numbered 6, after V lost 6 bases and J lost 3 bases. This CDR3 contains 15 residues. CDR3 coding DNA: TGTGCCAGCAGACGGCTAGCGGGAGGGGACTACGAGCAGTACTTC. The encoded protein is CASRRLAGGDYEQYF.

This clonotype turned up a few times. The chain links TRBV7-9 to TRBJ1-3; 7 positions match TRBD1. The V gene's germline CDR1 is SEHNR and CDR2 FQNEAQ (reference sequence). V was pared by 3 bases and J by 4 bases, with 9 bases of the junction left unmatched. This CDR3 is 16 amino acids long. The CDR3 DNA is TGTGCCAGCAGCTTGAAAGGGGACAGCGTCGGAAACACCATATATTTT. This encodes CASSLKGDSVGNTIYF.

This clonotype was counted ten times or more. This rearrangement joins TRBV20-1 to TRBJ2-1, with 10 bases aligning to TRBD2. This CDR3 has 15 amino acids. V was clipped by 5 bases and J by 4 bases; unmatched bases: 8. The V gene's germline CDR1 is DFQATT and CDR2 SNEGSKA (reference sequence). This CDR3 is CSASRSGGEYNEQFF. The CDR3 DNA is TGCAGTGCTTCGAGGAGCGGGGGGGAATACAATGAGCAGTTCTTC.

About this clonotype: Since a much larger clone is just one base distant, this may be a read error. V is TRBV5-1 and J is TRBJ1-2; D possibly corresponds to TRBD1 (6 bases). Germline values: CDR1 SGHRS, CDR2 YFSETQ. The CDR3 runs 17 residues. CDR3 DNA sequence: TGCGCCAGCATCTTGGACGAAGGTCTCACAGGGTTTAATGGCTACACCTTC. This codes for CASILDEGLTGFNGYTF.

This clonotype was counted a few times. The chain uses TRBV27 and TRBJ2-4, with D possibly matching TRBD1 (5 bases). This CDR3 spans 15 amino acids. Trimming took off 2 bases at V and 7 bases at J, with 15 bases between the two ends. Germline V gene data show CDR1 as MNHEY and CDR2 as SMNVEV (reference sequence). The CDR3 sequence: CASSLRWGSTNIQYF. The DNA for the CDR3 is TGTGCCAGCAGTTTAAGGTGGGGCTCGACGAACATTCAGTACTTC.

In regard to this clonotype: At one end, the junction sequence differs from germline, possibly due to a read error. The genes are TRBV7-2 and TRBJ2-2, with D possibly TRBD2 on 5 matching bases. Germline lookup yields CDR1 SGHTA and CDR2 FQGNSA. The CDR3 covers 14 residues. The CDR3 sequence is CANSLASNTGELFF. In DNA, the CDR3 is TGTGCCAACAGCTTAGCGTCGAACACCGGGGAGCTGTTTTTT.

This rearrangement joins TRBV6-2 or TRBV6-3 to TRBJ2-5, with 12 nucleotides matching TRBD2. There are 17 residues in the CDR3. The ends lost 0 bases at V and 9 bases at J; junction bases unmatched: 11. Per the germline V gene, CDR1 is MNHEY and CDR2 is SVGEGT. The CDR3: CASSYSGTSGGTGSQYF. The CDR3 bases are TGTGCCAGCAGTTACTCTGGTACTAGCGGGGGGACTGGGTCCCAGTACTTC.

The CDR3 DNA sequence: TGTGCCAGCAGCTCGGTAGGGGTAGATGCAGATACGCAGTATTTT. Its protein product is CASSSVGVDADTQYF. This chain links TRBV12-3 or TRBV12-4 with TRBJ2-3, with D perhaps TRBD1 (5 bases). The CDR3 runs to 15 residues. With 6 bases removed from V and 4 bases from J, the gap between germline ends came to 17 bases.

This rearrangement joins TRBV10-3 to TRBJ2-2; 8 bases map to TRBD1. CDR3 size: 13 residues. Germline CDR1 is ENHRY and CDR2 is SYGVKD. The trim removed 9 bases at V and 4 bases at J, leaving 4 bases unmatched. The CDR3, as DNA: TGTGCCATAAGACAGGGGCCCACCGGGGAGCTGTTTTTT. This codes for CAIRQGPTGELFF.